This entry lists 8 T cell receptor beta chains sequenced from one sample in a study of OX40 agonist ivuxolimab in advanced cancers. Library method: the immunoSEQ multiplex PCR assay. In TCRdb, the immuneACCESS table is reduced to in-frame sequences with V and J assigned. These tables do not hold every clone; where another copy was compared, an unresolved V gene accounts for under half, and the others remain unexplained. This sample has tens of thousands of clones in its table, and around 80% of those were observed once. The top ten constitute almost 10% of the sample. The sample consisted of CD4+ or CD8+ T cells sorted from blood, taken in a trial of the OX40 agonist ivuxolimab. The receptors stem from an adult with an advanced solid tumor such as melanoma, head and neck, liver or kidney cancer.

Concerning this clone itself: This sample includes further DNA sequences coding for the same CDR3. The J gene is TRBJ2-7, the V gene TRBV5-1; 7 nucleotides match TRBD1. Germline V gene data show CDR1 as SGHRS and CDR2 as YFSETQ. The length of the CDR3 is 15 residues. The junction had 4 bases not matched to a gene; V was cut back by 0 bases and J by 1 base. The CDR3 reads CASSLGDRGSYEQYF. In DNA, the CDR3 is TGCGCCAGCAGCTTGGGGGACAGAGGATCCTACGAGCAGTACTTC.

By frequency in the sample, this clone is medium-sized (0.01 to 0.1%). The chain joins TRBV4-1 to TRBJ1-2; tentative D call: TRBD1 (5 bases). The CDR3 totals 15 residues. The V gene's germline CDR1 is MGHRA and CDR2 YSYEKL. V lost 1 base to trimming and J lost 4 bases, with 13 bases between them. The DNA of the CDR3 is TGCGCCAGCAGCCAAGGGAGGGGAATCTCCTATGGCTACACCTTC. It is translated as CASSQGRGISYGYTF.

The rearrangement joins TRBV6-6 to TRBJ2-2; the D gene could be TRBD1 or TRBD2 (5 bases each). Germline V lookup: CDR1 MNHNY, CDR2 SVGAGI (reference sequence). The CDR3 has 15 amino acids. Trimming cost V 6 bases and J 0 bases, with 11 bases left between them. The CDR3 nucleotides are TGTGCCAGCAGACCCGGGACGGCGAACACCGGGGAGCTGTTTTTT. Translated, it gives CASRPGTANTGELFF.

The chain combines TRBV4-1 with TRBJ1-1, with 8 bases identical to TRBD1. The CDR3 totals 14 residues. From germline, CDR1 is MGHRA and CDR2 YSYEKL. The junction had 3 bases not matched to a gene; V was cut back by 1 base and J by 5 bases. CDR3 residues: CASSQGQGWTEAFF. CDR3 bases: TGCGCCAGCAGCCAAGGACAGGGGTGGACTGAAGCTTTCTTT.

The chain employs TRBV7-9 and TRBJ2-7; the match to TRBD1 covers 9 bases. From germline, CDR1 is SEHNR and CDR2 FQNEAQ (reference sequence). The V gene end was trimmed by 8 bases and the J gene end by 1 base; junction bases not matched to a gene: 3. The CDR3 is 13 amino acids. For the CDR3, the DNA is TGTGCCAGCGCGGGACAGGGATCCTACGAGCAGTACTTC. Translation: CASAGQGSYEQYF.

CDR3 nucleotides: TGTGCCACCAGCCTCTCCCGAGATACGCAGTATTTT. It codes for CATSLSRDTQYF. This sequence joins TRBV15 and TRBJ2-3; D remains unclear. There are 12 residues in the CDR3. V gave up 5 bases and J gave up 5 bases, with 8 bases separating them. Germline V gives CDR1 LNHNV, CDR2 YYDKDF (reference sequence). The full variable domain, rest sourced from reference TRBV15 and TRBJ2-3, is DAMVIQNPRYQVTQFGKPVTLSCSQTLNHNVMYWYQQKSSQAPKLLFHYYDKDFNNEADTPDNFQSRRPNTSFCFLDIRSPGLGDTAMYLCATSLSRDTQYFGPGTRLTVL.

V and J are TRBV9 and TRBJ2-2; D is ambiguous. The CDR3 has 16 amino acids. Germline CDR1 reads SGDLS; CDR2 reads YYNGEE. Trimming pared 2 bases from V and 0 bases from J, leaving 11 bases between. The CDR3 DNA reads TGTGCCAGCAGCGTTTCCGGTACTACGAACACCGGGGAGCTGTTTTTT. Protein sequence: CASSVSGTTNTGELFF. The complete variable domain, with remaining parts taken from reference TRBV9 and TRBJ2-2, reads DSGVTQTPKHLITATGQRVTLRCSPRSGDLSVYWYQQSLDQGLQFLIQYYNGEERAKGNILERFSAQQFPDLHSELNLSSLELGDSALYFCASSVSGTTNTGELFFGEGSRLTVL.

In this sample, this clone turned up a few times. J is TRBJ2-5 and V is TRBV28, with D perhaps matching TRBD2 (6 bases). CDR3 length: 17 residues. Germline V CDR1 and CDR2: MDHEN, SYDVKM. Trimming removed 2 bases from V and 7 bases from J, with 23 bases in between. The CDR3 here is CASSLPSARGTSGTQYF. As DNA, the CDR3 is TGTGCCAGCAGTTTACCCTCTGCGCGGGGCACTTCAGGGACCCAGTACTTC.